These T cell receptor beta chains were read from a single sample in a study of identical twins. Each CDR3 protein gets one entry after TCRdb re-called the 5' RACE reads with MiXCR. The table has 500,000 to 550,000 distinct CDR3 sequences, roughly a fifth seen once. The data also belong to a second study, concerning T cells expressing NK-cell markers.

The sample was CD4+ T cells sorted from blood. The receptor set was obtained from a young woman in good health. The CDR3 runs from the conserved cysteine through the conserved F or W. D genes are given only for firm matches. Rows give clone size only sometimes, using once, few, many, or a class for an expanded clone.

CDR3 length	clone size	D gene	V gene	CDR3 protein
12	NA	NA	TRBV20-1	CSARRGSERQYF
16	NA	TRBD2	TRBV5-1	CASSPLAGADTDTQYF
15	few	TRBD2	TRBV20-1	CSARPWTSGENEQFF
13	few	TRBD2	TRBV12-3/TRBV12-4	CASSWPGGFTQYF
13	few	NA	TRBV9	CASSPIEGGELFF
14	NA	NA	TRBV10-2	CATVRGSPEETQYF
15	NA	TRBD2	TRBV10-3	CAIKISGGQRDTQYF
16	few	TRBD1	TRBV7-9	CASSSGQGLSTGELFF
12	few	NA	TRBV20-1	CSASQDNEKLFF
12	many	NA	TRBV29-1	CSVGRANTEAFF
13	NA	NA	TRBV20-1	CSARGVALNEQFF
16	few	TRBD2	TRBV6-1	CAVWDWRGAGTDTQYF
17	few	NA	TRBV24-1	CATSAKAGRPPYNEQFF
15	NA	TRBD2	TRBV3-1	CASSHLAGGTDTQYF
15	few	NA	TRBV7-2	CASSFGLGSTDTQYF
14	many	TRBD2	TRBV20-1	CSAFGLADNNEQFF
13	NA	NA	TRBV12-3/TRBV12-4	CASRSTGNQPQHF
13	few	NA	TRBV7-2	CASSLAASETQYF
14	NA	NA	TRBV20-1	CSALVARTNGDLFF